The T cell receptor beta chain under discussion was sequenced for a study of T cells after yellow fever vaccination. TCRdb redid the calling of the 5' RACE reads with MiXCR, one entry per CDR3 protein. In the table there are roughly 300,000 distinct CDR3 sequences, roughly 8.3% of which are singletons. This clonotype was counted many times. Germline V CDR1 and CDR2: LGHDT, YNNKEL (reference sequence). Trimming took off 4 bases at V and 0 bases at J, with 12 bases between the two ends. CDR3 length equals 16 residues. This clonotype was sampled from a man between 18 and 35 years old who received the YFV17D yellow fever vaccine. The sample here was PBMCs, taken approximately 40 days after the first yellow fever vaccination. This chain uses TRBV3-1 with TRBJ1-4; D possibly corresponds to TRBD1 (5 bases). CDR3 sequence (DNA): TGTGCCAGCAGCCGATGGGACGAGGCAACTAATGAAAAACTGTTTTTT. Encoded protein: CASSRWDEATNEKLFF.